These 20 T cell receptor beta chains originate from one sample sequenced in a study of cytomegalovirus exposure and HLA in healthy donors. Primers for the PCR totalled 60 Vbeta and 13 Jbeta. Sequencing was performed with immunoSEQ multiplex PCR; in TCRdb, only in-frame clones are kept and a portion is missing. Of approximately 79,000 clones listed, 65% to 75% were seen once; the top ten hold roughly 9.1%. The source material was PBMCs. The origin of the receptors is a man aged 35-49 years in good health and CMV-seropositive.

The chain couples TRBV6-5 to TRBJ2-6, with TRBD2 as a possible D gene (6 bases). The length of the CDR3 is 14 residues. Trimming stripped 6 bases from V and 3 bases from J, with 9 bases between. CDR1 MNHEY and CDR2 SVGAGI come from the germline V gene. For the CDR3, the DNA is TGTGCCAGCAGGAGGGGAGGTGGGGCCAACGTCCTGACTTTC. Translated: CASRRGGGANVLTF.

This chain connects TRBV2 to TRBJ1-5; possibly TRBD1 for D (5 bases). This CDR3 has 14 amino acids. The V gene's germline CDR1 is SNHLY and CDR2 FYNNEI. V lost 7 bases, J lost 2 bases, and 12 bases lay in between. The CDR3 nucleotides read TGTGCCAGCACTCAGGGTTTAGGCAATCAGCCCCAGCATTTT. Translated, it gives CASTQGLGNQPQHF.

This chain links TRBV6-1 with TRBJ2-5; 7 bases line up with TRBD1. V shed 2 bases and J 3 bases; nucleotides not matched to a gene: 6. The CDR3 consists of 15 residues. The germline V gene has CDR1 MNHNS and CDR2 SASEGT. The CDR3 loop is CASSEMGTAKETQYF. DNA for the CDR3: TGTGCCAGCAGTGAAATGGGGACAGCGAAAGAGACCCAGTACTTC.

The V call is TRBV12-1, the J call TRBJ2-7; the listed D gene, TRBD1, was not tested against the DNA. TRBV12-1 corresponds to a pseudogene. CDR3 size: 11 residues. The CDR3, as DNA: TGTGCCAGCAGCTTCCCGGGTTGGGGCGACTTC. Protein product: CASSFPGWGDF.

Only a few counts were recorded for this clone. CDR3 sequence reads: CASSALADTQYF. In DNA form, the CDR3 reads TGTGCCAGCAGCGCACTAGCGGATACGCAGTATTTT. The rearrangement uses TRBV2 and TRBJ2-3, with TRBD2 matching 7 bases. From germline, CDR1 is SNHLY and CDR2 FYNNEI. This CDR3 comprises 12 residues. J gave up 6 bases and V 6 bases, and 3 bases lay outside the gene matches.

The chain joins TRBV30 to TRBJ1-5; D unclear. V was cut by 0 bases and J by 6 bases, with 9 bases left in between. CDR3 length: 13 residues. Germline V gives CDR1 GTSNPN, CDR2 SVGIG (reference sequence). CDR3 sequence (DNA): TGTGCCTGGAGTGTAATTCTAGGTCAGCCCCAGCATTTT. Protein: CAWSVILGQPQHF.

The V gene is TRBV5-6, the J gene TRBJ2-1; 9 nucleotides line up with TRBD2. The CDR3 spans 17 residues. The germline V gene encodes CDR1 SGHDT and CDR2 YYEEEE. V shed 3 bases and J 10 bases; nucleotides not matched to a gene: 17. The CDR3 reads CASSSHLTSGPPSEQFF. As DNA, the CDR3 is TGTGCCAGCAGCTCGCACCTGACTAGCGGTCCCCCTAGCGAGCAGTTCTTC.

The V gene is TRBV4-1, the J gene TRBJ2-7; TRBD2 might be the D (6 bases). The germline gives CDR1 MGHRA, CDR2 YSYEKL. This CDR3 comprises 15 residues. Trimming left V 4 bases short and J 0 bases short, with 13 bases between. The CDR3 DNA is TGCGCCAGCAGCCTTTCTTTAGCGGTCTCCTACGAGCAGTACTTC. Its translation is CASSLSLAVSYEQYF.

The chain recombines TRBV18 with TRBJ1-1, with D possibly being TRBD1 (6 bases). Germline CDR1 is KGHSH and CDR2 is LQKENI. The CDR3 contains 15 residues. V was pared by 3 bases and J by 5 bases, with 16 bases between. The CDR3 coding sequence is TGTGCCAGCTCACCTAACGGGGGGCGTCTGACTGAAGCTTTCTTT. It specifies CASSPNGGRLTEAFF.

The V call is TRBV7-9, the J call TRBJ2-5, with D possibly being TRBD2 (6 bases). The CDR3 runs to 17 residues. Germline values: CDR1 SEHNR, CDR2 FQNEAQ (reference sequence). V dropped 0 bases and J dropped 1 base, with 15 bases sitting between them. The chain's CDR3 is CASSLATVGGSQETQYF. For the CDR3, the DNA is TGTGCCAGCAGCTTAGCCACGGTGGGGGGATCCCAAGAGACCCAGTACTTC. Using reference TRBV7-9 and TRBJ2-5 for the parts outside the CDR3, the full variable domain is DTGVSQNPRHKITKRGQNVTFRCDPISEHNRLYWYRQTLGQGPEFLTYFQNEAQLEKSRLLSDRFSAERPKGSFSTLEIQRTEQGDSAMYLCASSLATVGGSQETQYFGPGTRLLVL.

This sequence joins TRBV6-6 and TRBJ1-1; D may be TRBD1 (5 bases). The CDR3 totals 13 residues. Trimming pared 0 bases from V and 7 bases from J, leaving 9 bases between. CDR1 MNHNY and CDR2 SVGAGI come from the germline V gene (reference sequence). Here the CDR3 reads CASSYSETVEAFF. CDR3 sequence (DNA): TGTGCCAGCAGTTACTCCGAGACAGTTGAAGCTTTCTTT.

The V call is TRBV5-4, the J call TRBJ2-2; TRBD2 matches at 10 bases. CDR3 length: 18 amino acids. Per the germline V gene, CDR1 is SGHNT and CDR2 is YYREEE (reference sequence). The junction had 9 bases not matched to a gene; V was cut back by 3 bases and J by 1 base. CDR3 protein: CASSSGAPSGGNTGELFF. The DNA for the CDR3 is TGTGCCAGCAGCTCCGGTGCTCCTAGCGGGGGGAACACCGGGGAGCTGTTTTTT.

There are a few counts of this clone. This chain uses TRBV6-5 with TRBJ1-5; TRBD1 is a possible D gene (5 bases). The CDR3 has 15 amino acids. V lost 2 bases and J 5 bases, leaving 13 bases between the germline ends. Germline lookup yields CDR1 MNHEY and CDR2 SVGAGI. The DNA for the CDR3 is TGTGCCAGCAGTTACAAAGGGGCGGCGGATCAGCCCCAGCATTTT. Encoded protein: CASSYKGAADQPQHF.

The V call is TRBV10-3, the J call TRBJ2-3; possibly TRBD2 for D (6 bases). V gave up 9 bases and J gave up 3 bases, with 13 bases separating them. Germline CDR1 is ENHRY and CDR2 is SYGVKD. This CDR3 region has 13 residues. CDR3 sequence: CAISGTLTDTQYF. CDR3 DNA: TGTGCCATTAGCGGAACTCTAACAGATACGCAGTATTTT.

V usage is TRBV5-4 and J usage is TRBJ1-3, with D uncertain. There are 16 residues in the CDR3. V lost 2 bases and J 0 bases, leaving 12 bases between the germline ends. Germline CDR1 reads SGHNT; CDR2 reads YYREEE (reference sequence). DNA of the CDR3: TGTGCCAGCAGCTTTGGAGCGGTAAACTCTGGAAACACCATATATTTT. Its translation: CASSFGAVNSGNTIYF.

The chain couples TRBV27 to TRBJ2-7, with 7 nucleotides matching TRBD1. J gave up 4 bases and V 2 bases, and 2 bases lay outside the gene matches. This CDR3 has 13 amino acids. In germline, CDR1 is MNHEY, CDR2 SMNVEV (reference sequence). DNA for the CDR3: TGTGCCAGCAGTTTAAAACAGGGGTACGAGCAGTACTTC. Protein sequence: CASSLKQGYEQYF.

This clone has just a few counts. V usage is TRBV18 and J usage is TRBJ1-3; no reliable D call. V was cut by 2 bases and J by 2 bases, with 7 bases left in between. CDR3 length: 14 residues. Per the germline V gene, CDR1 is KGHSH and CDR2 is LQKENI. The CDR3 here is CASSPEQAGNTIYF. The CDR3 DNA reads TGTGCCAGCTCACCAGAACAAGCTGGAAACACCATATATTTT.

This clone was observed a few times. The V and J genes are TRBV7-9 and TRBJ1-1, with 8 bases fitting TRBD1. Trimming took 5 bases from V and 1 from J; bases not matched to a gene: 9. CDR3 length: 16 residues. Germline CDR1 is SEHNR and CDR2 is FQNEAQ (reference sequence). The CDR3 spells CASSPQTGASNTEAFF. The DNA for the CDR3 is TGTGCCAGCAGCCCACAGACAGGGGCATCGAACACTGAAGCTTTCTTT.

CDR3 in DNA: TGTGCCATCAGAGGGACAGGGTTCCCCTACGAGCAGTACTTC. It is translated as CAIRGTGFPYEQYF. The V and J genes are TRBV10-3 and TRBJ2-7; 9 nucleotides match TRBD1. V lost 6 bases and J lost 2; bases outside the gene matches: 5. The CDR3 has 14 amino acids. Germline assignment: CDR1 ENHRY and CDR2 SYGVKD.

The genes are TRBV5-6 and TRBJ2-1; D possibly corresponds to TRBD2 (5 bases). Germline CDR1 and CDR2: SGHDT and YYEEEE. V was pared by 0 bases and J by 7 bases, with 17 bases between. The CDR3 consists of 16 residues. Here the CDR3 reads CASSLANPGLHNEQFF. The CDR3 DNA sequence: TGTGCCAGCAGCTTGGCCAACCCCGGACTGCATAATGAGCAGTTCTTC.